These 26 T cell receptor beta chains originate from one sample sequenced in a study of shared clonotypes between healthy human individuals (dated by TCRdb to 2018 to 2020). Library prep was done by the immunoSEQ multiplex PCR assay. Here the immuneACCESS table is served through TCRdb, limited to in-frame sequences with V and J called. Missing clones are a known gap in these copies; in checked studies unresolved V genes cover under half, and the rest lacks a known reason. The sample yields about 2.4 million clones; approximately 92% were counted once. The top ten constitute roughly 0.13% of the sample. The material sequenced was naive CD4+ T cells sorted from blood. Taken with the paper, the label for cell subset or site translates to: CD45RA+ positively selected. Receptors were obtained from a young man in good health.

This clone has just one count. The V call is TRBV4-1, the J call TRBJ2-5; D ambiguous. This CDR3 is built from 15 residues. V lost 4 bases and J 5 bases, leaving 17 bases between the germline ends. Germline assignment: CDR1 MGHRA and CDR2 YSYEKL. The CDR3 protein is CASSPGLSPPETQYF. The CDR3 region has the DNA TGCGCCAGCAGCCCCGGCCTTTCCCCCCCGGAGACCCAGTACTTC.

V usage is TRBV10-3 and J usage is TRBJ2-2; D might be TRBD1 (6 bases). CDR1 is ENHRY and CDR2 is SYGVKD in the germline V gene. V was pared by 1 base and J by 0 bases, with 9 bases between. The CDR3 runs 16 residues. The CDR3 bases are TGTGCCATCAGTGAGTTAGGGGGACCGAACACCGGGGAGCTGTTTTTT. This translates into CAISELGGPNTGELFF.

In its sample, this clone was seen once. This chain connects TRBV6-6 to TRBJ2-7; D remains ambiguous. The CDR3 runs 13 residues. CDR1 and CDR2 from the germline V gene are MNHNY and SVGAGI (reference sequence). Trimming left V 1 base short and J 3 bases short, with 7 bases between. The CDR3 sequence is CASSYLGDYEQYF. CDR3 nucleotides: TGTGCCAGCAGTTACTTGGGTGACTACGAGCAGTACTTC.

The chain employs TRBV5-5 and TRBJ2-5, with D uncertain. This CDR3 contains 13 residues. The germline gives CDR1 SGHKS, CDR2 YYEKEE (reference sequence). V shed 1 base and J shed 3 bases, with 7 bases lying between them. In DNA, the CDR3 is TGTGCCAGCAGCTTGCCGTCAGAAGAGACCCAGTACTTC. Translated, it gives CASSLPSEETQYF.

The chain joins TRBV10-1 to TRBJ2-3; D ambiguous. Germline V gene sequence: CDR1 WNHNN, CDR2 SYGVQD (reference sequence). Trimming took 2 bases from V and 2 from J, leaving 8 bases between them. The CDR3 is 14 amino acids. CDR3 bases: TGCGCCAGCAGTGAGACAACAGACACAGATACGCAGTATTTT. This encodes CASSETTDTDTQYF.

This clone was detected once. The J gene is TRBJ2-4, the V gene TRBV18, with 10 nucleotides matching TRBD2. Germline CDR1 is KGHSH and CDR2 is LQKENI. The J segment lost 0 bases and the V segment lost 2 bases, leaving 10 bases of the junction unmatched. The CDR3 runs to 19 residues. CDR3 nucleotide sequence: TGTGCCAGCTCACCAAATCCTAGCGGGAGTGTTACAGCCAAAAACATTCAGTACTTC. Amino acid sequence: CASSPNPSGSVTAKNIQYF.

The rearrangement links TRBV28 to TRBJ2-4; 13 positions agree with TRBD2. Germline CDR1 and CDR2: MDHEN and SYDVKM. Trimming at V came to 4 bases and at J to 1 base, leaving 10 bases not matched to a gene. The CDR3 is 19 residues long. CDR3 protein: CASSSGLAGIVGAKNIQYF. DNA for the CDR3: TGTGCCAGCAGTTCGGGACTAGCGGGGATAGTGGGGGCCAAAAACATTCAGTACTTC.

V and J are TRBV25-1 and TRBJ2-3, with 7 bases aligning to TRBD2. Germline CDR1 and CDR2: MGHDK and SYGVNS. This CDR3 region has 15 residues. The J segment lost 0 bases and the V segment lost 4 bases, leaving 4 bases of the junction unmatched. The DNA of the CDR3 is TGTGCCAGCAGTGCGGAGCGGGGAAGCACAGATACGCAGTATTTT. It encodes CASSAERGSTDTQYF.

A remark on this clone: The identical CDR3 is also encoded by other nucleotide sequences in the sample. This sequence joins TRBV6-6 and TRBJ2-7, with TRBD2 identical over 10 bases. V shed 5 bases, J shed 0 bases, and the junction held 1 base outside the gene matches. This CDR3 is 14 amino acids long. Germline V gives CDR1 MNHNY, CDR2 SVGAGI (reference sequence). The CDR3 here is CASSRTSGSYEQYF. In DNA, the CDR3 is TGTGCCAGCAGTCGGACTAGCGGCTCCTACGAGCAGTACTTC.

This rearrangement joins TRBV6-1 to TRBJ2-4; the D gene is possibly TRBD2 (6 bases). Trimming took off 0 bases at V and 0 bases at J, with 6 bases between the two ends. The CDR3 totals 15 residues. In germline, CDR1 is MNHNS, CDR2 SASEGT. The CDR3 region is CASSEAGGAKNIQYF. The CDR3 DNA reads TGTGCCAGCAGTGAAGCGGGGGGAGCCAAAAACATTCAGTACTTC.

The V call is TRBV30, the J call TRBJ1-6, with D possibly being TRBD1 (5 bases). The CDR3 covers 17 residues. CDR1 is GTSNPN, CDR2 SVGIG, per germline (reference sequence). Trimming stripped 0 bases from V and 2 bases from J, with 14 bases between. The CDR3 region has the DNA TGTGCCTGGAGTGTGGCCGGACATGGAACCTATAATTCACCCCTCCACTTT. As protein: CAWSVAGHGTYNSPLHF.

As for this clone: The sample carries other DNA sequences with the same CDR3. The rearrangement joins TRBV18 to TRBJ2-5, with a weak D call TRBD2 (5 bases). Germline V lookup: CDR1 KGHSH, CDR2 LQKENI. V gave up 3 bases and J gave up 0 bases, with 8 bases separating them. The CDR3 length is 14 residues. The CDR3 nucleotides read TGTGCCAGCTCACCCCTCGGGAACCAAGAGACCCAGTACTTC. It codes for CASSPLGNQETQYF. The full variable domain, rest sourced from reference TRBV18 and TRBJ2-5, is NAGVMQNPRHLVRRRGQEARLRCSPMKGHSHVYWYRQLPEEGLKFMVYLQKENIIDESGMPKERFSAEFPKEGPSILRIQQVVRGDSAAYFCASSPLGNQETQYFGPGTRLLVL.

The genes are TRBV28 and TRBJ1-2; 11 nucleotides align to TRBD1. After removal of 2 bases from V and 8 bases from J, the junction contained 7 bases not matched to a gene. Germline V lookup: CDR1 MDHEN, CDR2 SYDVKM. The CDR3 runs 15 residues. In DNA, the CDR3 is TGTGCCAGCAGTTTAGTAGGGGGACAGGGGGAAGGCTACACCTTC. It encodes CASSLVGGQGEGYTF.

The CDR3 nucleotides read TGTGCCACCAGCACCCCCGAGATGGCAGGGGTGGGGGAAGCTTTCTTT. Its translation: CATSTPEMAGVGEAFF. The gene calls are TRBV15 and TRBJ1-1, with a possible D match to TRBD1 (6 bases). The CDR3 length is 16 residues. Looked up from germline, CDR1 is LNHNV and CDR2 is YYDKDF (reference sequence). Trimming shortened V by 4 bases and J by 8 bases, and 23 bases separated the two germline ends.

The chain recombines TRBV7-2 with TRBJ2-5, with 10 bases that match TRBD2. The CDR3 spans 16 residues. Germline CDR1 and CDR2: SGHTA and FQGNSA. The trim removed 5 bases at V and 1 base at J, leaving 7 bases unmatched. CDR3 nucleotide sequence: TGTGCCAGCAGCCCCGGGACTAGCGTAAGCCAAGAGACCCAGTACTTC. It codes for CASSPGTSVSQETQYF.

The rearrangement links TRBV4-3 to TRBJ2-3; 11 bases match TRBD2. V trimming: 3 bases; J trimming: 5 bases; junction bases outside the gene matches: 1. The CDR3 has 14 residues. CDR1 and CDR2 (germline): LGHNA, YSLEER. DNA for the CDR3: TGCGCCAGCAGCCAGGGACTAGCGGTAGATACGCAGTATTTT. It encodes CASSQGLAVDTQYF.

The rearrangement joins TRBV30 to TRBJ2-5; 7 bases map to TRBD2. CDR3 length: 16 amino acids. Germline V gives CDR1 GTSNPN, CDR2 SVGIG (reference sequence). Trimming removed 5 bases from V and 1 base from J; junction bases left unmatched: 13. As DNA, the CDR3 is TGTGCCTGGGACTCTCGGGCTAGCGGCTCCCAAGAGACCCAGTACTTC. Residues: CAWDSRASGSQETQYF.

Turning to this clone: Compared with germline, one end of the junction differs, possibly owing to a read error. CDR3 region: CASSIFPPGGHSGNTIYF. The CDR3 DNA sequence: TGTGCTAGCAGCATCTTTCCCCCGGGGGGCCACTCTGGAAACACCATATATTTT. V gene TRBV7-7 combines with J gene TRBJ1-3; weak D call: TRBD1 (6 bases). The CDR3 is made up of 18 amino acids. CDR1 is SSHAT, CDR2 FNYEAQ, per germline (reference sequence).

Note on this clone: The same CDR3 also results from other DNA sequences found in this sample. The chain carries TRBV9 and TRBJ2-2; 10 nucleotides agree with TRBD2. The V gene's germline CDR1 is SGDLS and CDR2 YYNGEE. V was clipped by 0 bases and J by 5 bases; unmatched bases: 4. This CDR3 has 16 amino acids. CDR3 bases: TGTGCCAGCAGCGTAGGTCCTAGCGGGAGAACCGGGGAGCTGTTTTTT. This translates into CASSVGPSGRTGELFF.

This chain joins TRBV19 and TRBJ1-1; 9 bases map to TRBD1. V shed 7 bases and J 0 bases; nucleotides not matched to a gene: 6. The CDR3 is made up of 15 amino acids. Germline V gene data show CDR1 as LNHDA and CDR2 as SQIVND (reference sequence). CDR3 in amino acids: CASTTQGAMNTEAFF. The CDR3 DNA follows: TGTGCCAGTACTACACAGGGGGCGATGAACACTGAAGCTTTCTTT.

V usage is TRBV27 and J usage is TRBJ2-1; 8 bases match TRBD2. The J segment lost 8 bases and the V segment lost 4 bases, leaving 16 bases of the junction unmatched. The CDR3 totals 17 residues. In germline, CDR1 is MNHEY, CDR2 SMNVEV (reference sequence). The CDR3, as DNA: TGTGCCAGCAGTTCCCCGGGGGGGACAAAAAGTTGGGATGAGCAGTTCTTC. Protein: CASSSPGGTKSWDEQFF.

The V call is TRBV23-1, the J call TRBJ1-2, with TRBD1 identical over 10 bases. TRBV23-1 is an ORF, and what it does is uncertain. J lost 6 bases, V lost 6 bases, and 16 bases had no gene match. CDR3 length equals 17 residues. CDR3 loop: CASRNRQGAFGFHGYTF. The CDR3 coding sequence is TGCGCCAGCAGAAACAGACAGGGGGCGTTCGGGTTTCATGGCTACACCTTC.

The rearrangement links TRBV6-6 to TRBJ1-3; D remains unclear. CDR1 is MNHNY and CDR2 is SVGAGI in the germline V gene (reference sequence). This CDR3 spans 16 amino acids. V was trimmed by 7 bases and J by 2 bases, leaving 18 bases between them. The CDR3 is CASTYRAATTGNTIYF. CDR3 nucleotide sequence: TGTGCCAGCACCTATAGGGCTGCCACAACTGGAAACACCATATATTTT.

This chain uses TRBV7-9 with TRBJ1-6, with 7 bases identical to TRBD1. With 5 bases clipped from V and 7 bases from J, the junction kept 2 bases outside the gene matches. The length of the CDR3 is 13 residues. Germline-derived CDR1 and CDR2 are SEHNR and FQNEAQ (reference sequence). This CDR3 reads CASSTGENSPLHF. CDR3 DNA sequence: TGTGCCAGCAGCACAGGGGAAAATTCACCCCTCCACTTT.

The count of this clone is one. The V gene is TRBV6-1, the J gene TRBJ2-2; D might be TRBD1 (5 bases). This CDR3 has 15 amino acids. V was cut by 4 bases and J by 4 bases, with 13 bases left in between. Germline V lookup: CDR1 MNHNS, CDR2 SASEGT. The CDR3 DNA reads as TGTGCCAGCAGTGGGCAGGGCGTAAGCACCGGGGAGCTGTTTTTT. This sequence encodes CASSGQGVSTGELFF.

This clone was seen a few times. Other nucleotide sequences in the sample specify the same CDR3. The chain couples TRBV7-9 to TRBJ1-6, with 7 bases lining up with TRBD1. CDR3 size: 15 residues. The V and J ends lost 1 base and 9 bases, in that order; junction bases with no gene match: 6. Germline V CDR1 and CDR2: SEHNR, FQNEAQ (reference sequence). The CDR3 sequence is CASSLGTGVGSPLHF. CDR3 in DNA: TGTGCCAGCAGCTTAGGCACAGGGGTCGGTTCACCCCTCCACTTT.